This T cell receptor beta chain was profiled in a study of T cells after posttransplantation cyclophosphamide (TCRdb year 2016). For context, the study as a whole: Using TRB sequencing, the study followed how the T cell repertoire rebuilt after myeloablative bone marrow transplantation with posttransplantation cyclophosphamide given as GVHD prophylaxis. Samples from fewer than 40 PTCy-treated patients and 15 to 20 related bone marrow donors of those patients were subjected to antigen receptor sequencing. Blood from all 30 or so PTCy patients with 1-year posttransplant specimens was subjected to TRB sequencing. In 3 patients, TRB sequencing was also performed on up to roughly 3 more blood samples taken 2 to 5.2 years after transplant, and in several patients, pretransplant blood was also TRB-sequenced. Because TRA and TRB clonality were tightly correlated in 9 samples, subsequent TCR analyses were focused on TRB only. Public TRB sequences were checked against a database of over 3,600 sequences associated with responses to pathogens, tumor antigens, self-antigens and alloantigens. The research as a whole found: Across fewer than 50 patients, recipient CMV seropositivity and CMV reactivation were highly associated with TRB clonality; PTCy diversity was similar to CNI/methotrexate controls. The TRB repertoires of T cells infiltrating skin or GI tract showed only limited overlap with the TRB repertoires of T cells in blood. At 1-2 months, donor-recipient similarity was low but rose over the first year, and the later blood repertoires were often dominated by donor CD8+ memory clones.

This clone was counted between two and nine times. Its antigen is not yet known. It has no much larger one-base neighbor in the sample; base qualities were not kept. Genomic DNA was the input for TRB sequencing, which was run either with the immunoSEQ assay at survey resolution or with the hsTCRB kit. For the original study's pipeline: The immunoSEQ software handled initial read processing, and the LymphoSeq R package was used for repertoire analyses. For each TRB dataset, clonality was calculated as 1 minus normalized Shannon entropy, and the Gini coefficient was computed as well. To infer phenotypes in unsorted samples, TRB sequences from sorted subsets of the recipient or donor were mapped onto the unsorted samples of the same recipient. The immuneACCESS repertoire file appears here via TCRdb, limited to in-frame rearrangements. These files lack a portion of the clones; in checked studies, under half of the deficit traces to unresolved V genes, and the cause of the others is not known. The V and J calls and clone size come from that table; D and trimming were worked out from the DNA. The sample has 36,000 or so clones on record, with no singletons. Clones ranked in the top ten supply approximately 1.2% of the sample.

Related bone marrow donors provided peripheral blood samples on the day of marrow donation. Peripheral blood and bone marrow mononuclear cells were isolated by Ficoll-Hypaque density centrifugation and were cryopreserved. CDR1 and CDR2, looked up from the germline V gene, are MDHEN and SYDVKM. Measured from the cysteine to the phenylalanine, the CDR3 is 13 residues long. Here the CDR3 DNA is all that survives: 39 bases in frame from base 1. V lost 5 bases and J lost 7 bases; the stretch between them is 11 bases long. The chain links TRBV28 with TRBJ1-4; matching of 5 bases hints at TRBD1 as the D gene. The source is a girl under 18 in good health, CMV-negative, and a related stem cell transplant donor. Sequences were obtained from PBMCs. In nucleotide form, the sequence is TGTGCCAGCAGTACCCAGACAGTTGAAAAACTGTTTTTT. The encoded protein is CASSTQTVEKLFF.